Below are 4 T cell receptor beta chains sequenced from a single sample in a study of identical twins. TCRdb called the 5' RACE reads again in MiXCR, with one record for every CDR3 protein. The data contain 750,000 to 950,000 distinct CDR3 sequences, over 9% of them singletons. The data also belong to a second study, concerning yellow fever vaccine responses in identical twins.

The sequenced sample consisted of PBMCs. Source of these receptors: a woman between 18 and 29 years old in good health.

CDR3 nucleotides: TGTGCCAGCAGCTTACCGGACCCCAAATGGAGCACAGATACGCAGTATTTT. This sequence encodes CASSLPDPKWSTDTQYF. The chain links TRBV7-9 to TRBJ2-3; D not certain. The CDR3 totals 17 residues. Germline CDR1 is SEHNR and CDR2 is FQNEAQ (reference sequence). Trimming removed 2 bases from V and 0 bases from J, with 15 bases in between.

This clonotype was detected a few times. The chain is built from TRBV3-1 and TRBJ2-5; tentatively, D is TRBD2 (7 bases). The CDR3 totals 13 residues. Germline V gene lookup returns CDR1 LGHDT and CDR2 YNNKEL (reference sequence). V was cut by 7 bases and J by 3 bases, with 12 bases left in between. CDR3 coding DNA: TGTGCCAGCACCACAGGGAGGGAAGAGACCCAGTACTTC. This gives the protein CASTTGREETQYF.

Only a few counts were recorded for this clonotype. The chain recombines TRBV5-1 with TRBJ1-4, with D possibly TRBD1 on 5 matching bases. CDR3 length equals 15 residues. Trimming shortened V by 0 bases and J by 8 bases, and 14 bases separated the two germline ends. Germline values: CDR1 SGHRS, CDR2 YFSETQ. Here the CDR3 DNA reads TGCGCCAGCAGCTTGGACAGGCAGGGTAACGAAAAACTGTTTTTT. This sequence encodes CASSLDRQGNEKLFF.

The rearrangement uses TRBV29-1 and TRBJ1-1; the D gene is possibly TRBD1 (5 bases). The germline CDR1 and CDR2 sequences are SQVTM and ANQGSEA. V gave up 5 bases and J gave up 2 bases, with 12 bases separating them. CDR3 size: 13 residues. In DNA, the CDR3 is TGCAGCGTTTCCCCCAGGGATAACACTGAAGCTTTCTTT. Translation: CSVSPRDNTEAFF.